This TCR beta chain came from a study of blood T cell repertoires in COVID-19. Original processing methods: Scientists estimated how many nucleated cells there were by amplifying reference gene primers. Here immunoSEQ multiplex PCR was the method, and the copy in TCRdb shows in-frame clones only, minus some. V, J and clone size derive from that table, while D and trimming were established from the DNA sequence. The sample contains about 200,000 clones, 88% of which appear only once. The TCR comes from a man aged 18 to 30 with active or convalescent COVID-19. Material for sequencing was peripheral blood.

CDR3 loop: CASSLNPRYEQYF. The CDR3 DNA follows: TGTGCCAGCAGCTTGAACCCCCGGTACGAGCAGTACTTC. The chain couples TRBV5-6 to TRBJ2-7; no firm D call. This CDR3 region has 13 residues. V gave up 1 base and J gave up 4 bases, with 9 bases separating them. The germline gives CDR1 SGHDT, CDR2 YYEEEE.